This T cell receptor beta chain was recorded in a study of blood T cell repertoires in COVID-19. The table lists this clone with a count of one. Between the trimmed V and J ends, which lost 5 bases and 3 bases, there was a span of 13 bases. Germline assignment: CDR1 SGHVS and CDR2 FNYEAQ. The CDR3 is 15 amino acids. Sequenced by immunoSEQ multiplex PCR; TCRdb stores in-frame clones only, minus some. The sample holds 180,000 or so clones, 85% to 90% seen once. The clonotype comes from a woman between 55 and 75 years old with acute or convalescent COVID-19. The source material was peripheral blood. The gene calls are TRBV7-6 and TRBJ1-4, with D possibly matching TRBD1 (6 bases). The CDR3 is CASSALGASNEKLFF. CDR3 nucleotide sequence: TGTGCCAGCAGCGCACTGGGGGCGTCTAATGAAAAACTGTTTTTT.